The clone carrying this TCR beta chain was seen at least ten times. Its cognate antigen is unknown. The germline CDR1 and CDR2 sequences are SGHTA and FQGNSA. V was cut by 4 bases and J by 2 bases, with 5 bases left in between. The CDR3 loop spans 12 amino acids. The record originates from a study of blood T cells in healthy people across ages. Notes on the study in general: Because sorting was not performed, PBMCs prevented conclusive naive versus antigen-experienced comparison. Measured against age, TCR beta diversity per million T cells decreased in a roughly linear manner.

No fewer than 6 micrograms of total RNA were isolated from every sample. The use of a sample-barcoded 5' primer and a J-beta primer mix characterized a second PCR of about 7 to 12 cycles. The template-switch adaptor was a 5' adaptor with 12 random nucleotides. It tagged each cDNA molecule. MiXCR was run by TCRdb on the 5' RACE reads, yielding one entry per CDR3 protein. Of roughly 800,000 distinct CDR3 sequences in the sample, over 45% were seen once. Sequencing was done on a sample of blood. The sequence came from a man aged 30 to 45 in good health. The chain links TRBV7-2 to TRBJ1-2; D unresolved. The CDR3 protein is CASSSSNYGYTF. Here the CDR3 DNA reads TGTGCCAGCAGCTCATCGAACTATGGCTACACCTTC. Full variable domain (outside the CDR3, taken from reference TRBV7-2 and TRBJ1-2): GAGVSQSPSNKVTEKGKDVELRCDPISGHTALYWYRQSLGQGLEFLIYFQGNSAPDKSGLPSDRFSAERTGGSVSTLTIQRTQQEDSAVYLCASSSSNYGYTFGSGTRLTVV.